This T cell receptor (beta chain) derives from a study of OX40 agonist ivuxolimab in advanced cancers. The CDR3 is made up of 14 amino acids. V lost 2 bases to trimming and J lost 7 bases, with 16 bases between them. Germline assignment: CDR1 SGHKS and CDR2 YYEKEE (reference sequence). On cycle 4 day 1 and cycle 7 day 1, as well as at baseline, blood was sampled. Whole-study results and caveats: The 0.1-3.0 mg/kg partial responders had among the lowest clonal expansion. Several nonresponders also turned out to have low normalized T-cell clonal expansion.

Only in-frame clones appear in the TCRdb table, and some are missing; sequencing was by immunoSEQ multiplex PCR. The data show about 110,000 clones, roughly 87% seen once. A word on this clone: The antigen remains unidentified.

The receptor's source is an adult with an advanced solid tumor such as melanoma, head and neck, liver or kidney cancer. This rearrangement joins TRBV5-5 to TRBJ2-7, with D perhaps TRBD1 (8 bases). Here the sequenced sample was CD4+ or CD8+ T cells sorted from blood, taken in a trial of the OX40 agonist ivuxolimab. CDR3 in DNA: TGTGCCAGCAGCTTCCAGACAGGGGAGGGAGAGCAGTACTTC. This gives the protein CASSFQTGEGEQYF. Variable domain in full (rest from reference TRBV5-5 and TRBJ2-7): DAGVTQSPTHLIKTRGQQVTLRCSPISGHKSVSWYQQVLGQGPQFIFQYYEKEERGRGNFPDRFSARQFPNYSSELNVNALLLGDSALYLCASSFQTGEGEQYFGPGTRLTVT.